Below, one T cell receptor beta chain is given with its context. Both 60 Vbeta primers and 13 Jbeta primers went into the PCR. Profiled with immunoSEQ multiplex PCR; TCRdb holds only in-frame clones, not every one. The sample carries over 150,000 clones, approximately 80% recorded once. Germline CDR1 is WNHNN and CDR2 is SYGVQD (reference sequence). This CDR3 has 16 residues. Deletions cut 4 bases from V and 1 base from J, with 15 bases between. This entry comes from a study of cytomegalovirus exposure and HLA in healthy donors. The specimen sequenced was PBMCs. The TCR sequence derives from a man aged 18 to 35 in good health and CMV-seropositive. The genes are TRBV10-1 and TRBJ2-3, with TRBD2 as a possible D gene (5 bases). DNA for the CDR3: TGCGCCAGCAGTGTGTCTGGAGGACTTGGCACAGATACGCAGTATTTT. It yields the protein CASSVSGGLGTDTQYF.